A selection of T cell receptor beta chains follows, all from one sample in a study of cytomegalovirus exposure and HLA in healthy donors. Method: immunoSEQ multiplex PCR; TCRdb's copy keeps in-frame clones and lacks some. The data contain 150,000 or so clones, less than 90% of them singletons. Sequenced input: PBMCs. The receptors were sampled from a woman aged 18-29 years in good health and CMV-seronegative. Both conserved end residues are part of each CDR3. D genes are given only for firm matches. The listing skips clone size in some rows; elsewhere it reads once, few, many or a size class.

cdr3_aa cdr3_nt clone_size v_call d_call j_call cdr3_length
CASSPYPTGILYEQYF TGTGCCAGCAGTCCCTACCCGACAGGAATTCTCTACGAGCAGTACTTC . TRBV27 . TRBJ2-7 16
CASSLEPSGTITGEQYF TGTGCCAGCAGTTTAGAGCCGTCCGGGACAATAACGGGCGAGCAGTACTTC . TRBV27 . TRBJ2-7 17
CAWSVLLAAEFF TGTGCCTGGAGTGTCCTACTAGCGGCGGAGTTCTTC . TRBV30 TRBD2 TRBJ2-1 12
CASSPWTSGGAKHYNEQFF TGTGCCAGCAGCCCCTGGACTAGCGGGGGGGCCAAACACTACAATGAGCAGTTCTTC . TRBV5-6 TRBD2 TRBJ2-1 19
CASSLTRGSNTGELFF TGCGCCAGCAGCTTGACCAGGGGGTCGAACACCGGGGAGCTGTTTTTT . TRBV5-1 TRBD1 TRBJ2-2 16
CASSPRDRGPYEQYF TGTGCCAGCAGTCCCCGGGACAGGGGCCCCTACGAGCAGTACTTC . TRBV28 TRBD1 TRBJ2-7 15
CASRREQLSYEQYF TGTGCCAGCCGACGGGAACAGCTATCTTACGAGCAGTACTTC . TRBV6-6 . TRBJ2-7 14
CASATGSASNQPQHF TGTGCCAGCGCGACCGGGAGTGCTAGCAATCAGCCCCAGCATTTT . TRBV28 . TRBJ1-5 15
CASSSAGGGDEQFF TGTGCCAGCAGCTCAGCGGGGGGCGGCGATGAGCAGTTCTTC . TRBV6-5 TRBD2 TRBJ2-1 14
CARGGPPSTGELFF TGTGCCCGGGGGGGGCCGCCCTCTACCGGGGAGCTGTTTTTT . TRBV19 TRBD2 TRBJ2-2 14
CASSYFYRDSAGELFF TGTGCCAGCAGTTACTTCTACAGGGATTCGGCCGGGGAGCTGTTTTTT . TRBV6-5 . TRBJ2-2 16
CASNLGPADEQYF TGTGCCAGCAACTTAGGTCCCGCGGACGAGCAGTACTTC . TRBV7-9 . TRBJ2-7 13
CARAGTVSTEAFF TGTGCCAGGGCCGGGACAGTAAGCACTGAAGCTTTCTTT few TRBV2 TRBD1 TRBJ1-1 13
CASSLSGSSGQETQYF TGTGCCAGCAGCTTATCCGGCTCGAGCGGTCAAGAGACCCAGTACTTC . TRBV7-2 . TRBJ2-5 16
CSGGMGDEQFF TGCAGCGGCGGGATGGGAGATGAGCAGTTCTTC . TRBV29-1 . TRBJ2-1 11
CSVDIDRAGEKLFF TGCAGCGTTGATATCGACAGGGCCGGCGAAAAACTGTTTTTT . TRBV29-1 TRBD1 TRBJ1-4 14
CASGGLAGYETQYF TGTGCCAGCGGGGGACTAGCGGGATATGAGACCCAGTACTTC . TRBV6-1 TRBD2 TRBJ2-5 14
CASRRNPSGGFNEQFF TGTGCAAGTCGCCGCAACCCTAGCGGGGGCTTCAATGAGCAGTTCTTC . TRBV12-2 . TRBJ2-1 16
CAWRPGGEEGSPLHF TGTGCCTGGAGACCCGGCGGGGAGGAGGGTTCACCCCTCCACTTT . TRBV30 . TRBJ1-6 15
CASSSGTSGTEYF TGCGCCAGCAGCTCCGGGACTAGCGGGACCGAGTACTTC . TRBV10-1 TRBD2 TRBJ2-7 13
CASSPTHIGTGVRNQPQHF TGTGCCAGTAGTCCCACCCACATCGGGACAGGGGTAAGAAATCAGCCCCAGCATTTT . TRBV19 TRBD1 TRBJ1-5 19
CASGGAPNEKLFF TGTGCCTCGGGGGGGGCCCCCAATGAAAAACTGTTTTTT few TRBV6-1 . TRBJ1-4 13
CSVEWGAGGYTF TGCAGCGTTGAGTGGGGAGCCGGGGGCTACACCTTC once TRBV29-1 . TRBJ1-2 12
CASSLVGGGPTEAFF TGTGCCAGCAGCTTGGTCGGGGGGGGTCCCACTGAAGCTTTCTTT . TRBV11-2 . TRBJ1-1 15
CASRTSGANVLTF TGTGCCAGCAGGACTTCTGGGGCCAACGTCCTGACTTTC . TRBV28 . TRBJ2-6 13
CASSQALREEQYF TGCGCCAGCAGCCAGGCACTGCGGGAGGAGCAGTACTTC . TRBV4-1 TRBD2 TRBJ2-7 13
CASSDRAGGAHEQFF TGTGCCAGCAGTGACCGAGCGGGGGGGGCGCATGAGCAGTTCTTC . TRBV6-4 TRBD2 TRBJ2-1 15
CASSYTGNDQETQYF TGTGCCAGCAGTTATACGGGGAACGACCAAGAGACCCAGTACTTC . TRBV27 . TRBJ2-5 15
CASSIAFGANQPQHF TGTGCCAGTAGTATAGCCTTTGGGGCCAATCAGCCCCAGCATTTT . TRBV19 . TRBJ1-5 15
CASSPHSGSGGALWARWHEQYF TGCGCCAGCAGCCCCCACTCAGGTAGCGGGGGCGCCCTGTGGGCACGGTGGCACGAGCAGTACTTC . TRBV4-1 TRBD2 TRBJ2-7 22
CASSLTGAQDTQYF TGCGCCAGCAGCTTGACAGGGGCGCAAGATACGCAGTATTTT . TRBV5-1 TRBD1 TRBJ2-3 14
CASSVDGEQFF TGTGCCAGCAGCGTAGACGGTGAGCAGTTCTTC . TRBV9 . TRBJ2-1 11
CASSLVFVKTQYF TGTGCCAGCAGCTTAGTTTTTGTCAAGACCCAGTACTTC . TRBV11-2 . TRBJ2-5 13
CASSIGTGEETGELFF TGTGCCAGTAGTATAGGGACAGGGGAGGAAACCGGGGAGCTGTTTTTT . TRBV19 TRBD1 TRBJ2-2 16
CASSQAGGEISEAFF TGTGCCAGCAGCCAAGCCGGGGGGGAAATCAGTGAAGCTTTCTTT once TRBV4-2 . TRBJ1-1 15
CASSRGGPSYEQYF TGTGCCAGTAGTCGCGGGGGACCCTCCTACGAGCAGTACTTC . TRBV19 TRBD2 TRBJ2-7 14
CASNDGRRDFALHF TGTGCCAGCAACGACGGCCGGCGGGACTTCGCCCTCCACTTT . TRBV28 . TRBJ1-6 14
CASSFRGKTEAFF TGTGCCAGCAGTTTCAGGGGTAAGACTGAAGCTTTCTTT . TRBV28 . TRBJ1-1 13
CASSKQGSGTEAFF TGTGCCAGCAGTAAACAGGGGTCGGGCACTGAAGCTTTCTTT . TRBV6-1 TRBD1 TRBJ1-1 14
CASSASPGQLFF TGTGCCAGCAGTGCTAGTCCGGGACAGTTGTTCTTC . TRBV28 TRBD1 TRBJ2-1 12
CASSRDRTWNTEAFF TGTGCCAGTAGTAGGGACAGGACCTGGAACACTGAAGCTTTCTTT once TRBV19 TRBD1 TRBJ1-1 15
CASSSGTGMNTEAFF TGTGCCAGCAGCTCGGGGACAGGGATGAACACTGAAGCTTTCTTT once TRBV9 TRBD1 TRBJ1-1 15
CASGLAGGPADTQYF TGTGCCAGCGGACTAGCGGGGGGGCCGGCAGATACGCAGTATTTT . TRBV19 TRBD2 TRBJ2-3 15
CASSTRTKGISEQYF TGTGCCAGCAGCACTAGGACCAAAGGGATTTCCGAGCAGTACTTC . TRBV7-8 . TRBJ2-7 15
CASSYYGSYEQYF TGTGCCAGCAGTTACTACGGCTCCTACGAGCAGTACTTC . TRBV6-5 . TRBJ2-7 13
CASSELSRGVKYF TGTGCCAGCAGTGAGTTAAGCAGGGGAGTCAAGTACTTC . TRBV2 . TRBJ2-7 13
CASSQIDRFGTEAFF TGCGCCAGCAGCCAAATTGACAGGTTTGGCACTGAAGCTTTCTTT . TRBV4-1 . TRBJ1-1 15
CASSQDLRGGGNTEAFF TGTGCCAGCAGCCAAGATTTGCGCGGCGGGGGAAACACTGAAGCTTTCTTT . TRBV4-2 . TRBJ1-1 17
CASSRQLNSPLHF TGTGCCAGCAGTAGACAGTTGAATTCACCCCTCCACTTT . TRBV6-5 . TRBJ1-6 13
CAISVSTSTDTQYF TGTGCCATCAGTGTAAGCACTAGCACAGATACGCAGTATTTT . TRBV10-3 . TRBJ2-3 14
CASSLELGVTDTQYF TGCGCCAGCAGCTTGGAGTTGGGAGTCACCGATACGCAGTATTTT few TRBV5-1 . TRBJ2-3 15
CAGGAGGTGELFF TGTGCCGGAGGAGCAGGTGGCACCGGGGAGCTGTTTTTT . TRBV6-6 . TRBJ2-2 13